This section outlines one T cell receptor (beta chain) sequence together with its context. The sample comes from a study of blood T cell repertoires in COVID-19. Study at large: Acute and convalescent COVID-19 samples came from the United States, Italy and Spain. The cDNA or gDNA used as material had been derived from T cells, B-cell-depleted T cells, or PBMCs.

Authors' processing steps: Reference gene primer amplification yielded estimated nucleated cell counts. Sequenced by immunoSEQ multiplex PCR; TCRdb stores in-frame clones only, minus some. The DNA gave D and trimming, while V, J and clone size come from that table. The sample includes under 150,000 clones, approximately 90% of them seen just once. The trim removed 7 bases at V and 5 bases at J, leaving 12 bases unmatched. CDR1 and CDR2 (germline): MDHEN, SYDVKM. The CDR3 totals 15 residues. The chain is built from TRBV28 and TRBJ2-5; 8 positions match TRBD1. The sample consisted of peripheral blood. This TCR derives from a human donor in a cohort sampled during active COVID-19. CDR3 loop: CASKYRGKSIETQYF. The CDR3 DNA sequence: TGTGCCAGCAAATACAGGGGGAAGAGTATTGAGACCCAGTACTTC.